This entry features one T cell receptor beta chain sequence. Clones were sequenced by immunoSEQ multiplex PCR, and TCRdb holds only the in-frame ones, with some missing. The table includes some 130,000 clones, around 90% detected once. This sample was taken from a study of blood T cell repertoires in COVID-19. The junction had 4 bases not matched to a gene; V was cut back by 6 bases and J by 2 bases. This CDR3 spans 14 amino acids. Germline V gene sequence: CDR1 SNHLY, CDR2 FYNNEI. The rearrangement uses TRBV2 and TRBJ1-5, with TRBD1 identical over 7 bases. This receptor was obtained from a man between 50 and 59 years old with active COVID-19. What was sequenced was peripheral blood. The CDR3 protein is CASSLGQGNQPQHF. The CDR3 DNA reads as TGTGCCAGCAGCCTCGGACAGGGCAATCAGCCCCAGCATTTT.